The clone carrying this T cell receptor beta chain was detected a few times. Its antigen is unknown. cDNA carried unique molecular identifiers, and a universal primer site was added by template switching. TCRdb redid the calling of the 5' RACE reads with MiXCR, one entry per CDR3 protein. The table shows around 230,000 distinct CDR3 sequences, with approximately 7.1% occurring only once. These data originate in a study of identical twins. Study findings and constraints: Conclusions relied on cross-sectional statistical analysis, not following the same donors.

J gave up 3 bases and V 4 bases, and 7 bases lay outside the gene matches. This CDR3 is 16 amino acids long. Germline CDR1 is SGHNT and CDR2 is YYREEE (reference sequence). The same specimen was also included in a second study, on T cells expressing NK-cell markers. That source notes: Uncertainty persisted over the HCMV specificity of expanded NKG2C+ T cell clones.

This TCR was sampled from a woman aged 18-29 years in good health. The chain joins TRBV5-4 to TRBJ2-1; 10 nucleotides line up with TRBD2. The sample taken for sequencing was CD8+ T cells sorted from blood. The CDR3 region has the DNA TGTGCCAGCAGCGGGACTAGCGACCCGTACTACAATGAGCAGTTCTTC. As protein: CASSGTSDPYYNEQFF.